These 17 T cell receptor beta chains were sequenced from one sample in a study of T-cell reconstitution after alpha-beta-depleted transplantation in children. Unique molecular identifiers were incorporated during preparation of the TCRbeta library. MiXCR, run by TCRdb on the PCR reads, gives a single entry per CDR3 protein. The repertoire holds over 120,000 distinct CDR3 sequences, with around 10% as singletons. This specimen was PBMCs, mostly from graft donor cells, taken 180 days after TCRalphabeta/CD19-depleted stem cell transplant. Every receptor here comes from a female patient between 2 and 15 years old who had a stem cell transplant for congenital amegakaryocytic thrombocytopenia, so the T cells may come from the graft donor.

This chain uses TRBV5-4 with TRBJ2-3; perhaps TRBD2 as D (5 bases). The germline gives CDR1 SGHNT, CDR2 YYREEE (reference sequence). Trimming removed 4 bases from V and 4 bases from J, with 13 bases in between. This CDR3 is 14 amino acids long. The chain's CDR3 is CASSGEGFPDTQYF. CDR3 DNA: TGTGCCAGCAGCGGAGAGGGCTTCCCAGATACGCAGTATTTT.

There are many counts of this clonotype. The V call is TRBV10-2, the J call TRBJ1-1; D is ambiguous. The germline CDR1 and CDR2 sequences are WSHSY and SAAADI. Between the trimmed V and J ends, which lost 3 bases and 11 bases, there was a span of 16 bases. The CDR3 spans 13 residues. CDR3 in DNA: TGCGCCAGCAGTGATTTCCTATCTGAATCGGCTTTCTTT. Amino acids: CASSDFLSESAFF.

In its sample, this clonotype was seen many times. The J gene is TRBJ2-1, the V gene TRBV5-1; D gene unclear. Trimming cost V 4 bases and J 7 bases, with 9 bases left between them. Germline CDR1 and CDR2: SGHRS and YFSETQ. The CDR3 contains 12 residues. The CDR3 sequence: CASSASWNEQFF. In DNA form, the CDR3 reads TGCGCCAGCAGCGCCTCATGGAATGAGCAGTTCTTC. The full variable domain, its missing parts supplied by reference TRBV5-1 and TRBJ2-1, is KAGVTQTPRYLIKTRGQQVTLSCSPISGHRSVSWYQQTPGQGLQFLFEYFSETQRNKGNFPGRFSGRQFSNSRSEMNVSTLELGDSALYLCASSASWNEQFFGPGTRLTVL.

This clonotype came up many times. The J gene is TRBJ2-1, the V gene TRBV15; no clear D gene. The germline V and J ends were trimmed by 2 bases and 8 bases, with 13 bases remaining between them. The CDR3 is made up of 14 amino acids. Germline-derived CDR1 and CDR2 are LNHNV and YYDKDF (reference sequence). This CDR3 reads CATSRRQWLDEQFF. The CDR3 DNA is TGTGCCACCAGCAGACGTCAGTGGTTGGATGAGCAGTTCTTC. The variable domain in full, with the rest retrieved from reference TRBV15 and TRBJ2-1, is DAMVIQNPRYQVTQFGKPVTLSCSQTLNHNVMYWYQQKSSQAPKLLFHYYDKDFNNEADTPDNFQSRRPNTSFCFLDIRSPGLGDTAMYLCATSRRQWLDEQFFGPGTRLTVL.

A few counts support this clonotype. The CDR3 here is CASSYRTGTQPQHF. CDR3 DNA: TGTGCCAGCAGTTACCGGACAGGTACCCAGCCCCAGCATTTT. The chain recombines TRBV6-2 or TRBV6-3 with TRBJ1-5; 7 nucleotides agree with TRBD1. In germline, CDR1 is MNHEY, CDR2 SVGEGT. J lost 7 bases, V lost 2 bases, and 5 bases had no gene match. The CDR3 runs to 14 residues.

Regarding this clonotype: No conserved phenylalanine or tryptophan ends this CDR3, so it is likely a read error. This rearrangement joins TRBV20-1 to TRBJ2-7, with 7 positions matching TRBD2. V lost 1 base and J lost 4; bases outside the gene matches: 13. Germline V gene sequence: CDR1 DFQATT, CDR2 SNEGSKA (reference sequence). CDR3 size: 16 residues. CDR3 residues: CSARGGTRGGTYEQYL. The DNA for the CDR3 is TGCAGTGCTAGAGGTGGAACTCGCGGGGGAACTTACGAGCAGTACTTG.

Worth noting for this clonotype: A much larger clonotype is one base distant, so this may be a read error. This rearrangement joins TRBV7-2 to TRBJ2-5; 10 nucleotides agree with TRBD2. Per germline, CDR1 SGHTA and CDR2 FQGNSA. The CDR3 runs 16 residues. J gave up 1 base and V 5 bases, and 7 bases lay outside the gene matches. The CDR3 loop is CASSRRTSGCQETQYF. As DNA, the CDR3 is TGTGCCAGCAGCCGGAGGACTAGCGGCTGCCAAGAGACCCAGTACTTC.

The table lists this clonotype with many counts. J is TRBJ2-3 and V is TRBV7-9, with TRBD1 as a possible D gene (6 bases). Per germline, CDR1 SEHNR and CDR2 FQNEAQ (reference sequence). This CDR3 contains 15 residues. V was shortened by 4 bases and J by 1 base, with 12 bases between the two germline ends. The CDR3 DNA follows: TGTGCCAGCAGCTCTAGGGACACCCGCACAGATACGCAGTATTTT. This gives the protein CASSSRDTRTDTQYF.

This chain joins TRBV3-1 and TRBJ2-3; D might be TRBD2 (6 bases). Germline-derived CDR1 and CDR2 are LGHDT and YNNKEL (reference sequence). The ends were cut back, 0 bases at V and 7 bases at J, with 23 bases in the middle. This CDR3 is 18 amino acids long. Written as DNA, the CDR3 is TGTGCCAGCAGCCAAGAGTTTTCTTTCGTTCGGGAGTTGAATACGCAGTATTTT. This translates into CASSQEFSFVRELNTQYF.

This chain uses TRBV15 with TRBJ2-1; D gene unclear. The CDR3 spans 18 residues. Per germline, CDR1 LNHNV and CDR2 YYDKDF (reference sequence). The V gene lost 1 base and the J gene lost 8 bases, with 24 bases spanning the gap. CDR3 nucleotide sequence: TGTGCCACCAGCAGAGTTTTGGGCGCTGGCAAAGGTCTCCATGAGCAGTTCTTC. It codes for CATSRVLGAGKGLHEQFF.

The V and J genes are TRBV3-1 and TRBJ1-3; no firm D call. CDR3 length: 15 amino acids. V lost 4 bases and J 4 bases, leaving 14 bases between the germline ends. Germline values: CDR1 LGHDT, CDR2 YNNKEL (reference sequence). CDR3 loop: CASSPPGMGGNTIYF. CDR3 DNA: TGTGCCAGCAGCCCACCTGGAATGGGGGGAAACACCATATATTTT.

The sample holds many counts of this clonotype. The chain joins TRBV10-3 to TRBJ2-2, with TRBD2 matching over 13 bases. With V trimmed by 6 bases and J by 0 bases, 1 base remained unmatched. The CDR3 consists of 16 residues. CDR1 and CDR2 from the germline V gene are ENHRY and SYGVKD. The CDR3 sequence: CAIRLAGGANTGELFF. The CDR3, as DNA: TGTGCCATCAGACTAGCGGGAGGGGCGAACACCGGGGAGCTGTTTTTT.

This clonotype was observed at least ten times. The chain carries TRBV2 and TRBJ2-2, with 7 bases identical to TRBD2. After removal of 11 bases from V and 6 bases from J, the junction contained 6 bases not matched to a gene. The germline V gene has CDR1 SNHLY and CDR2 FYNNEI. This CDR3 has 12 residues. The CDR3 nucleotides are TGTGCCGGACGAGCGGGGCCCGGGGAGCTGTTTTTT. It is translated as CAGRAGPGELFF.

This clonotype was seen many times. The V call is TRBV24-1, the J call TRBJ2-5; 15 nucleotides match TRBD2. Germline V lookup: CDR1 KGHDR, CDR2 SFDVKD. V gave up 1 base and J gave up 5 bases; unmatched junction bases: 7. The CDR3 is 18 residues long. CDR3 nucleotide sequence: TGTGCCACCAGTGATTTCGGGACTAGCGGGGGGACCGGGGAGACCCAGTACTTC. Protein sequence: CATSDFGTSGGTGETQYF.

This sequence joins TRBV12-3 or TRBV12-4 and TRBJ2-6; 7 positions agree with TRBD1. Trimming cost V 6 bases and J 4 bases; bases outside gene matches: 3. The CDR3 loop spans 14 amino acids. The CDR3 loop reads CASRQGSGANVLTF. CDR3 sequence (DNA): TGTGCCAGCAGACAGGGGTCCGGGGCCAACGTCCTGACTTTC.

This clonotype was seen ten or more times. The DNA of the CDR3 is TGTGCCAGCAGCGAATCGACAGTTTACGATTCACCCCTCCACTTT. It specifies CASSESTVYDSPLHF. This chain connects TRBV12-3 or TRBV12-4 to TRBJ1-6, with a weak D call TRBD1 (5 bases). The CDR3 is 15 amino acids. V lost 6 bases, J lost 8 bases, and 17 bases lay in between.

This clonotype was seen many times. This chain links TRBV12-3 or TRBV12-4 with TRBJ1-3; no firm D call. The CDR3 has 15 amino acids. Deletions cut 5 bases from V and 0 bases from J, with 11 bases between. The CDR3 is CASSPTFPSGNTIYF. As DNA, the CDR3 is TGTGCCAGCAGTCCAACATTCCCCTCTGGAAACACCATATATTTT.